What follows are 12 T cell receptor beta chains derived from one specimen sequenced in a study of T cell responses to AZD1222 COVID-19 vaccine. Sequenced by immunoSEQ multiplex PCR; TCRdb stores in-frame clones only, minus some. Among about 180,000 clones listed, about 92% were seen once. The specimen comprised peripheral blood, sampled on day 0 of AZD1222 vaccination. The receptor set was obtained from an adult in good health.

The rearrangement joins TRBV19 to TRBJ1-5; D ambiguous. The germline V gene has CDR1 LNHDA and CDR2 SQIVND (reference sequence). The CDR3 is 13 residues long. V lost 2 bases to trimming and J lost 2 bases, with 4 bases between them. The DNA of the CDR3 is TGTGCCAGTAGTATATGGGGCAATCAGCCCCAGCATTTT. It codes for CASSIWGNQPQHF.

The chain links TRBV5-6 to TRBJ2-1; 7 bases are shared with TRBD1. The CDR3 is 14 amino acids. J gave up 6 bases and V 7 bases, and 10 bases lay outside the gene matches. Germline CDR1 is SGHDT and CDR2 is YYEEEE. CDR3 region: CASVPDRTRNEQFF. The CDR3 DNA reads TGTGCCAGCGTCCCGGACAGGACGCGCAATGAGCAGTTCTTC.

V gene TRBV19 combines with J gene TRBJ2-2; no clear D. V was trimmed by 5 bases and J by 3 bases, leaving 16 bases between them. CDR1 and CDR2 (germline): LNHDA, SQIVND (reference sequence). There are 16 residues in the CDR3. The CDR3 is CASSSRTLSDTGELFF. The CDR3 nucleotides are TGTGCCAGTAGTTCCCGGACCCTCTCGGACACCGGGGAGCTGTTTTTT.

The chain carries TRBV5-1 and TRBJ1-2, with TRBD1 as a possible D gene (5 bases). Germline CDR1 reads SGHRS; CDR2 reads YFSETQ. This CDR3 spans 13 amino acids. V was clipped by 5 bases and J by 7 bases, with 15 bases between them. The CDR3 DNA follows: TGCGCCAGCAGTCTAGACAGTGGGGGTGGCTACACCTTC. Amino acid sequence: CASSLDSGGGYTF.

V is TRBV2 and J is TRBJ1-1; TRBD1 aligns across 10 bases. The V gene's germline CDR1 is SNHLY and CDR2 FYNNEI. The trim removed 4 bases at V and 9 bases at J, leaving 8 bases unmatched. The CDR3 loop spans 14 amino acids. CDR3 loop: CASSGLGQGGQAFF. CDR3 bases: TGTGCCAGCAGTGGGTTAGGACAGGGGGGCCAAGCTTTCTTT.

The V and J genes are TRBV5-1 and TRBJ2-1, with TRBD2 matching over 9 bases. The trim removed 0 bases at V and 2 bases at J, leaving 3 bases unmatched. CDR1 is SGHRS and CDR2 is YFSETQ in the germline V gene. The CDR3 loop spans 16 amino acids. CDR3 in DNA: TGCGCCAGCAGCTTGGATGTAGCGGGGGCCTACAATGAGCAGTTCTTC. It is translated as CASSLDVAGAYNEQFF.

The DNA for the CDR3 is TGTGCCAGCAGTTTAGTGGGGACGGTGAACACTGAAGCTTTCTTT. Translating gives CASSLVGTVNTEAFF. The J gene is TRBJ1-1, the V gene TRBV27, with D perhaps matching TRBD1 (5 bases). V was shortened by 2 bases and J by 0 bases, with 10 bases between the two germline ends. The CDR3 extends over 15 amino acids. From germline, CDR1 is MNHEY and CDR2 SMNVEV (reference sequence).

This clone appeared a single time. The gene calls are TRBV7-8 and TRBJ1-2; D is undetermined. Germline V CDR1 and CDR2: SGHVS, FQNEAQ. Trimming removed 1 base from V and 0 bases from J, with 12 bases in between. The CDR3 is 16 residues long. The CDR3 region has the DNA TGTGCCAGCAGCTTAGTTGTGGCGGTATCTAACTATGGCTACACCTTC. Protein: CASSLVVAVSNYGYTF.

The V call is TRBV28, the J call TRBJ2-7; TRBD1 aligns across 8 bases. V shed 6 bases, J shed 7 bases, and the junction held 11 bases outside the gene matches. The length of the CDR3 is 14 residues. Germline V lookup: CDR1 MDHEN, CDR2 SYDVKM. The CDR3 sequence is CASSPGTGLREQYF. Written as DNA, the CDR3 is TGTGCCAGCAGCCCCGGGACAGGATTGCGGGAGCAGTACTTC.

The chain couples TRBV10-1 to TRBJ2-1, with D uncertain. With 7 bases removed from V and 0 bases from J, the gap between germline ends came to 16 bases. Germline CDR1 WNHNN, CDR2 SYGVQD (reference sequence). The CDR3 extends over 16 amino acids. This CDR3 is CASTDGPLSSYNEQFF. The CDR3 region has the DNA TGCGCCAGCACGGATGGCCCCCTGAGCTCCTACAATGAGCAGTTCTTC.

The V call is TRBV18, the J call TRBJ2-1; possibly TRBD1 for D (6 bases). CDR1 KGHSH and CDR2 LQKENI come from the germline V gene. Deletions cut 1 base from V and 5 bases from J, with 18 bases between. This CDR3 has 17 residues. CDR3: CASSPQPGVETHNEQFF. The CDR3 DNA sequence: TGTGCCAGCTCACCACAGCCAGGGGTTGAGACACACAATGAGCAGTTCTTC.

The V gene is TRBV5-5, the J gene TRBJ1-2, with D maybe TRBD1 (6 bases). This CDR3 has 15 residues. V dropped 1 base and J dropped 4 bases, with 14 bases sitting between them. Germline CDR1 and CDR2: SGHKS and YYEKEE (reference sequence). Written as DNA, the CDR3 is TGTGCCAGCAGCTTGTCCCAAGGACAGTTCTATGGCTACACCTTC. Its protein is CASSLSQGQFYGYTF.